This T cell receptor (beta chain) came from a study of memory CD4+ T cells and cytomegalovirus serostatus. Overall study context: Of the healthy Belgian adults, 9 were CMV seropositive and 24 seronegative.

Germline lookup yields CDR1 SEHNR and CDR2 FQNEAQ (reference sequence). Trimming shortened V by 4 bases and J by 6 bases, and 7 bases separated the two germline ends. CDR3 length equals 12 residues. Method: immunoSEQ multiplex PCR; TCRdb's copy keeps in-frame clones and lacks some. This repertoire shows 50,000 to 60,000 clones, 82% found once; its top ten account for approximately 0.64%. The sort gate was single viable CD3+CD4+CD8-CD45RO+ cells for memory CD4+ T cells. Sequences were obtained from memory CD4+ T cells from blood. V gene TRBV7-9 combines with J gene TRBJ1-5, with D unresolved. The TCR was taken from an adult in good health and CMV-seronegative. For the CDR3, the DNA is TGTGCCAGCAGCTCCCAAGGTCAGCCCCAGCATTTT. Its translation: CASSSQGQPQHF.